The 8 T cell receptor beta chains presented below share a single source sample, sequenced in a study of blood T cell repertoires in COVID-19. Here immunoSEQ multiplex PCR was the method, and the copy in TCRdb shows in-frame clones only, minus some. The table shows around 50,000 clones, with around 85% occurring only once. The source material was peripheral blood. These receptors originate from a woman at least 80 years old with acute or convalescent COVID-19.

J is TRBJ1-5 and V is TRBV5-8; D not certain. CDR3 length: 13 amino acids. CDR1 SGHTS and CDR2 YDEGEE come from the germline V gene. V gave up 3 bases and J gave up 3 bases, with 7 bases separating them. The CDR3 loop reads CASSWGANQPQHF. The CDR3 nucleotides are TGTGCCAGCAGCTGGGGAGCCAATCAGCCCCAGCATTTT.

As DNA, the CDR3 is TGTGCCAGCAGGGCGGACAGGAACACTGAAGCTTTCTTT. Translated: CASRADRNTEAFF. The V gene is TRBV2, the J gene TRBJ1-1; weak D call: TRBD1 (6 bases). Germline assignment: CDR1 SNHLY and CDR2 FYNNEI. This CDR3 has 13 amino acids. With 6 bases removed from V and 1 base from J, the gap between germline ends came to 9 bases.

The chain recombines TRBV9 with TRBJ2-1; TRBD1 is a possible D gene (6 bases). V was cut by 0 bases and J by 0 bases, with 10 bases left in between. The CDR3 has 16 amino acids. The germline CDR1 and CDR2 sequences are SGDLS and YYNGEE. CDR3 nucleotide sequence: TGTGCCAGCAGCGTAGGTGCAGGGGCCTCCTACAATGAGCAGTTCTTC. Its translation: CASSVGAGASYNEQFF.

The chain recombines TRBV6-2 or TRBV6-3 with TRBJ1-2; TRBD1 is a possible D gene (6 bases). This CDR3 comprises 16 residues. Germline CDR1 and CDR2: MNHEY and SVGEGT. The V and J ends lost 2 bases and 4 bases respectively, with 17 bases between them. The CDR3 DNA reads TGTGCCAGCAGTTACCGGCAGGGGATATCCGTCTATGGCTACACCTTC. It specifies CASSYRQGISVYGYTF.

DNA for the CDR3: TGTGCCTGGGGGCCTTTCGGGGTAGAGACCCAGTACTTC. Encoded protein: CAWGPFGVETQYF. The chain employs TRBV30 and TRBJ2-5; tentatively, D is TRBD2 (5 bases). The V and J ends lost 5 bases and 4 bases respectively, with 14 bases between them. This CDR3 region has 13 residues. Germline lookup yields CDR1 GTSNPN and CDR2 SVGIG (reference sequence).

The CDR3 DNA follows: TGTGCCAGCAGTCCCGGGACAGGGACCTATGGCTACACCTTC. It encodes CASSPGTGTYGYTF. The gene calls are TRBV2 and TRBJ1-2; 9 nucleotides align to TRBD1. V shed 5 bases, J shed 4 bases, and the junction held 5 bases outside the gene matches. CDR3 length: 14 amino acids. Germline CDR1 and CDR2: SNHLY and FYNNEI. Using reference TRBV2 and TRBJ1-2 for the parts outside the CDR3, the full variable domain is EPEVTQTPSHQVTQMGQEVILRCVPISNHLYFYWYRQILGQKVEFLVSFYNNEISEKSEIFDDQFSVERPDGSNFTLKIRSTKLEDSAMYFCASSPGTGTYGYTFGSGTRLTVV.

The CDR3 here is CASSYTGTDYGYTF. The DNA for the CDR3 is TGTGCCAGCAGTTACACCGGGACAGACTATGGCTACACCTTC. V gene TRBV6-5 combines with J gene TRBJ1-2; TRBD1 matches 7 bases. J was trimmed by 3 bases and V by 2 bases; bases with no gene match: 3. Germline V lookup: CDR1 MNHEY, CDR2 SVGAGI. CDR3 size: 14 residues.

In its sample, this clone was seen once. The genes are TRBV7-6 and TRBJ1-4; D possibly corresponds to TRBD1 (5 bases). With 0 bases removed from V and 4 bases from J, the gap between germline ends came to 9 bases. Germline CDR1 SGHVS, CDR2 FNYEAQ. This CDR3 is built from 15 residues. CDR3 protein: CASSLAGQLNEKLFF. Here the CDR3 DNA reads TGTGCCAGCAGCTTAGCGGGGCAGCTTAATGAAAAACTGTTTTTT.